The 15 T cell receptor beta chains below all came from one sample that was sequenced in a study of CXCR3-negative and CXCR3-positive naive CD8 T cells. The authors prepared UMI-labeled TRB cDNA libraries by 5' RACE. One entry per CDR3 protein, without DNA, is what TCRdb gives after re-calling the 5' RACE reads. This sample's table reports approximately 66,000 distinct CDR3 sequences. Sequenced: naive CXCR3- CD8+ T cells from blood. Subset: CD45RO-CCR7+CD27+CD95- naive CD8+ T cells lacking CXCR3 (TNR3-). The receptor set was obtained from a human donor in good health. Some clones in this sample may be carry-over from other donors' samples.

The rearrangement joins TRBV14 to TRBJ1-5; absent DNA, TCRdb's TRBD1 call cannot be checked. Germline V gives CDR1 SGHDN, CDR2 FVKESK. This CDR3 is built from 20 residues. The chain's CDR3 is CASSQDPGTGHAYSNQPQHF.

The V gene is TRBV29-1, the J gene TRBJ2-3. Germline V gives CDR1 SQVTM, CDR2 ANQGSEA. This CDR3 spans 12 amino acids. The CDR3 protein is CSVKVYTDTQYF.

This sequence joins TRBV15 and TRBJ1-1; TCRdb's D call of TRBD1 is untestable without DNA. CDR1 is LNHNV and CDR2 is YYDKDF in the germline V gene (reference sequence). The CDR3 runs to 15 residues. CDR3 sequence: CATSRRDRGSDEAFF.

The chain uses TRBV3-1 and TRBJ2-4; TCRdb gives TRBD2 as the D gene, but with no DNA this cannot be confirmed. The length of the CDR3 is 16 residues. The germline gives CDR1 LGHDT, CDR2 YNNKEL (reference sequence). The CDR3 protein is CASSHPYQGGRNIQYF.

V usage is TRBV13 and J usage is TRBJ2-1; lacking DNA, the TRBD2 call made by TCRdb goes unchecked. Germline V gives CDR1 PRHDT, CDR2 FYEKMQ (reference sequence). The CDR3 has 18 amino acids. CDR3 protein: CASSGGLAGGSPYNEQFF.

J is TRBJ2-6 and V is TRBV29-1. The V gene's germline CDR1 is SQVTM and CDR2 ANQGSEA. The CDR3 contains 15 residues. The CDR3 loop is CSVERFNSGANVLTF. The variable domain in full, completed from reference TRBV29-1 and TRBJ2-6, reads SAVISQKPSRDICQRGTSLTIQCQVDSQVTMMFWYRQQPGQSLTLIATANQGSEATYESGFVIDKFPISRPNLTFSTLTVSNMSPEDSSIYLCSVERFNSGANVLTFGAGSRLTVL.

This chain links TRBV11-1 with TRBJ2-7; TCRdb picks TRBD1, but there is no DNA to check that call. CDR1 and CDR2 (germline): SGHAT, FQDESV (reference sequence). There are 15 residues in the CDR3. This CDR3 reads CASSLGDRGFYEQYF.

The chain uses TRBV2 and TRBJ2-1. Germline CDR1 is SNHLY and CDR2 is FYNNEI. The CDR3 covers 11 residues. The CDR3 sequence is CASTLESEQFF.

This chain links TRBV29-1 with TRBJ2-7; lacking DNA, the TRBD2 call made by TCRdb goes unchecked. CDR3 size: 13 residues. Germline values: CDR1 SQVTM, CDR2 ANQGSEA. The CDR3 protein is CSVSFGGPPEQYF.

V usage is TRBV13 and J usage is TRBJ2-1; as DNA is missing, the TRBD2 call by TCRdb cannot be tested. The CDR3 is 16 residues long. Germline CDR1 PRHDT, CDR2 FYEKMQ (reference sequence). The CDR3 reads CASSSETSALRWEQFF.

The chain carries TRBV19 and TRBJ2-1; TCRdb's assignment of TRBD1 cannot be checked, as there is no DNA. CDR1 is LNHDA and CDR2 is SQIVND in the germline V gene (reference sequence). CDR3 length: 13 residues. This chain's CDR3 is CASSIAPGDEQFF.

The chain joins TRBV12-3 or TRBV12-4 to TRBJ2-5; the TRBD1 assignment by TCRdb is unverifiable without DNA. The CDR3 runs 14 residues. The chain's CDR3 is CASSLVDGVGTQYF.

The chain links TRBV20-1 to TRBJ2-7; TCRdb selects TRBD1, and the lack of DNA leaves this call unchecked. Germline lookup yields CDR1 DFQATT and CDR2 SNEGSKA (reference sequence). CDR3 size: 14 residues. CDR3 protein: CSARPRTGAYEQYF.

The rearrangement uses TRBV27 and TRBJ2-3. The CDR3 is 14 amino acids. Germline loops: CDR1 MNHEY, CDR2 SMNVEV (reference sequence). CDR3 protein: CASSLMLPADTQYF.

This chain joins TRBV5-1 and TRBJ2-7; there is no DNA to check the TCRdb D call of TRBD1. Germline CDR1 SGHRS, CDR2 YFSETQ. CDR3 length: 14 amino acids. The CDR3 spells CASSLALGNYEQYF.